Listed below are T cell receptor beta chains from one sample, sequenced in a study of blood T cell repertoires in COVID-19. Some clones are missing from TCRdb's copy, which holds only in-frame ones; the method was immunoSEQ multiplex PCR. The table has 200,000 to 250,000 clones, 84% seen once. The sample was peripheral blood. These receptors were obtained from a woman in her forties or fifties with active or convalescent COVID-19. The CDR3 runs from the conserved cysteine through the conserved F or W. The D gene is left open where the match is weak. Clone size appears in some rows only: once, few, many, or a class for an expanded clone.

J	V	size	D	length	CDR3	DNA
TRBJ2-3	TRBV19	.	TRBD2	15	CASTSRGRGTDTQYF	TGTGCCAGTACATCCCGCGGGAGGGGCACAGATACGCAGTATTTT
TRBJ1-5	TRBV9	.	TRBD1	14	CASSGTGLNQPQHF	TGTGCCAGCAGCGGGACAGGTCTCAATCAGCCCCAGCATTTT
TRBJ2-3	TRBV12-3/TRBV12-4	.	.	13	CASSFGSEDTQYF	TGTGCCAGCAGTTTTGGTTCAGAAGATACGCAGTATTTT
TRBJ1-4	TRBV5-4	.	.	14	CASSLRQNNEKLFF	TGTGCCAGCAGCTTGCGACAGAACAATGAAAAACTGTTTTTT
TRBJ1-4	TRBV27	.	.	15	CASSLFGDRREKLFF	TGTGCCAGCAGTTTATTCGGAGACAGGAGGGAAAAACTGTTTTTT
TRBJ2-2	TRBV2	few	.	17	CASSESNGPGGAGELFF	TGTGCCAGCAGTGAATCTAACGGTCCGGGCGGGGCCGGGGAGCTGTTTTTT
TRBJ1-1	TRBV9	.	.	13	CASSVTSNTEAFF	TGTGCCAGCAGCGTCACTTCGAACACTGAAGCTTTCTTT
TRBJ2-5	TRBV3-1/TRBV3-2	.	TRBD2	16	CASSQERAGGQETQYF	TGTGCCAGCAGCCAAGAGAGAGCGGGAGGGCAAGAGACCCAGTACTTC
TRBJ2-1	TRBV12-5	few	TRBD2	20	CASGIVVGLAGGPTYNEQFF	TGTGCTAGTGGCATCGTCGTAGGACTAGCGGGAGGTCCCACCTACAATGAGCAGTTCTTC
TRBJ1-2	TRBV2	.	TRBD1	16	CASRTGTAGLSYGYTF	TGTGCCAGCAGGACCGGGACAGCTGGTTTGAGCTATGGCTACACCTTC
TRBJ2-1	TRBV3-1/TRBV3-2	once	.	17	CASSQAPSGDFYNEQFF	TGTGCCAGCAGCCAAGCGCCGTCCGGGGACTTTTACAATGAGCAGTTCTTC
TRBJ2-7	TRBV7-2	once	TRBD2	16	CASSRSSRAGGYEQYF	TGTGCCAGCAGCCGGAGCTCTAGAGCGGGGGGCTACGAGCAGTACTTC
TRBJ1-2	TRBV6-4	.	TRBD1	16	CASSDSSGTGSHGYTF	TGTGCCAGCAGTGACTCGTCCGGGACAGGGAGTCACGGCTACACCTTC
TRBJ1-4	TRBV11-2	once	.	15	CASSSRGRINEKLFF	TGTGCCAGCAGCTCACGCGGGCGGATAAATGAAAAACTGTTTTTT
TRBJ2-7	TRBV29-1	.	TRBD1	16	CSVVASKTGALYEQYF	TGCAGCGTTGTCGCTAGTAAAACAGGGGCCCTCTACGAGCAGTACTTC
TRBJ1-4	TRBV19	.	.	14	CASTSNQGNEKLFF	TGTGCCAGTACCTCAAACCAGGGGAATGAAAAACTGTTTTTT
TRBJ2-5	TRBV3-1/TRBV3-2	.	TRBD2	14	CASSLRLAQETQYF	TGTGCCAGCAGCCTTAGACTAGCCCAAGAGACCCAGTACTTC
TRBJ1-4	TRBV6-5	.	TRBD1	15	CASIRYRGTNEKLFF	TGTGCCAGCATACGGTACAGGGGAACCAATGAAAAACTGTTTTTT
TRBJ2-1	TRBV18	.	.	13	CASSPPGYNEQFF	TGTGCCAGCTCCCCCCCAGGGTACAATGAGCAGTTCTTC
TRBJ2-1	TRBV7-7	.	TRBD2	15	CASSLRSAGGDEQFF	TGTGCCAGCAGCCTCCGATCTGCGGGAGGCGATGAGCAGTTCTTC
TRBJ1-3	TRBV14	.	.	15	CASSHPTVTGNTIYF	TGTGCCAGCAGCCACCCCACAGTAACTGGAAACACCATATATTTT
TRBJ1-1	TRBV19	.	TRBD1	14	CASSLRQGGTEAFF	TGTGCCAGTAGTCTCAGACAGGGAGGAACTGAAGCTTTCTTT
TRBJ2-1	TRBV20-1	once	TRBD2	14	CSASQAGSYNEQFF	TGCAGTGCTAGTCAAGCGGGGTCCTACAATGAGCAGTTCTTC
TRBJ1-3	TRBV15	.	.	15	CATSRGGGSGNTIYF	TGTGCCACCAGCAGAGGAGGGGGCTCTGGAAACACCATATATTTT
TRBJ1-6	TRBV6-6	.	.	14	CASSESGLDSPLHF	TGTGCCAGCAGTGAGTCAGGGTTGGATTCACCCCTCCACTTT
TRBJ1-5	TRBV4-1	.	.	16	CASSPRVLGGNQPQHF	TGCGCCAGCAGCCCCCGGGTCTTAGGAGGCAATCAGCCCCAGCATTTT
TRBJ1-1	TRBV6-6	.	.	15	CASSPPGTITREAFF	TGTGCCAGCAGCCCGCCCGGGACAATTACCCGTGAAGCTTTCTTT
TRBJ2-5	TRBV5-4	.	.	14	CASSARTPGETQYF	TGTGCCAGCAGCGCCAGGACACCCGGGGAGACCCAGTACTTC
TRBJ1-2	TRBV6-5	.	TRBD1	13	CASSYSRGYGYTF	TGTGCCAGCAGTTACTCCAGGGGGTATGGCTACACCTTC
TRBJ1-3	TRBV15	.	TRBD1	14	CATRGTGTGNTIYF	TGTGCCACCAGGGGGACAGGGACTGGAAACACCATATATTTT
TRBJ2-2	TRBV7-9	.	.	14	CASGGQQNTGELFF	TGTGCCAGCGGCGGCCAGCAGAACACCGGGGAGCTGTTTTTT
TRBJ2-3	TRBV10-1	once	TRBD2	16	CASSPGTSGYTDTQYF	TGCGCCAGCAGCCCCGGGACTAGCGGTTACACAGATACGCAGTATTTT
TRBJ2-1	TRBV5-1	.	TRBD2	16	CASSLGGLADYNEQFF	TGCGCCAGCAGCTTGGGAGGCCTAGCGGATTACAATGAGCAGTTCTTC
TRBJ2-5	TRBV12-3/TRBV12-4	.	.	11	CASSFKETQYF	TGTGCCAGCAGTTTCAAAGAGACCCAGTACTTC
TRBJ2-4	TRBV5-6	.	.	12	CARKGEPDIQYF	TGTGCCAGGAAGGGGGAGCCGGACATTCAGTACTTC
TRBJ2-7	TRBV15	.	TRBD2	15	CATSREETSTTEQYF	TGTGCCACCAGCAGAGAAGAGACTAGCACCACCGAGCAGTACTTC
TRBJ2-1	TRBV28	.	.	15	CATTSPGGLPNEQFF	TGTGCCACCACCTCCCCGGGGGGCCTTCCCAATGAGCAGTTCTTC
TRBJ2-1	TRBV29-1	.	.	15	CSVEGGLSSYNEQFF	TGCAGCGTTGAAGGGGGGCTGAGCTCCTACAATGAGCAGTTCTTC
TRBJ1-4	TRBV4-2	.	.	14	CASSQDLSGEKLFF	TGTGCCAGCAGCCAAGACCTTTCGGGTGAAAAACTGTTTTTT
TRBJ1-2	TRBV10-2	.	TRBD1	13	CASSPGTAYGYTF	TGCGCCAGCAGTCCCGGGACAGCCTATGGCTACACCTTC
TRBJ1-5	TRBV28	.	.	16	CASRPWGGGDNQPQHF	TGTGCCAGCAGGCCGTGGGGAGGAGGTGACAATCAGCCCCAGCATTTT
TRBJ1-2	TRBV19	.	.	12	CASSEEIYGYTF	TGTGCCAGTAGTGAGGAGATCTATGGCTACACCTTC
TRBJ1-1	TRBV7-6	.	.	13	CASSSQQDTEAFF	TGTGCCAGCAGCTCCCAACAGGACACTGAAGCTTTCTTT
TRBJ1-3	TRBV6-1	.	.	17	CASSETARGFSGNTIYF	TGTGCCAGCAGTGAAACGGCTCGCGGGTTTTCTGGAAACACCATATATTTT